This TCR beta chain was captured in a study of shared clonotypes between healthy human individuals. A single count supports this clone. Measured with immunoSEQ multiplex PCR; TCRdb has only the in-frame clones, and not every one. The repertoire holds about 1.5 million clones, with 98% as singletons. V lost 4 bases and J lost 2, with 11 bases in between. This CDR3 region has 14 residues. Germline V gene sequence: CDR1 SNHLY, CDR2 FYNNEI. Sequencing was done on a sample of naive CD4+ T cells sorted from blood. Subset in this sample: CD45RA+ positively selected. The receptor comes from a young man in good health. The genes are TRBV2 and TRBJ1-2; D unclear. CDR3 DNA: TGTGCCAGCAGTGGAGAAACAGCCAACTATGGCTACACCTTC. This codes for CASSGETANYGYTF.